This passage covers 32 T cell receptor beta chains from one sample sequenced in a study of blood T cell repertoires in COVID-19 (TCRdb year 2020). Library prep was done by the immunoSEQ multiplex PCR assay. TCRdb took this table from immuneACCESS and kept in-frame rearrangements with V and J called. Such tables lack part of the clones; where checked against another copy, unresolved V genes explain under half of the gap, and the rest is unexplained. This sample is represented by under 300,000 clones; roughly four fifths of them were singletons. Clones ranked in the top ten supply about an eighth of the sample. The sample taken for sequencing was peripheral blood. These receptors all stem from a woman aged 55-70 years with active or convalescent COVID-19.

This clone came up a few times. The chain joins TRBV2 to TRBJ2-7, with 10 positions matching TRBD2. The germline V gene encodes CDR1 SNHLY and CDR2 FYNNEI. The CDR3 spans 15 residues. V gave up 3 bases and J gave up 3 bases; unmatched junction bases: 5. CDR3 sequence: CASSDSGGLLYEQYF. The CDR3, as DNA: TGTGCCAGCAGTGATAGCGGGGGGCTTCTCTACGAGCAGTACTTC.

The CDR3 sequence is CASRRGTSGSETQYF. CDR3 coding DNA: TGTGCCAGCAGAAGAGGGACTAGCGGAAGTGAGACCCAGTACTTC. The chain recombines TRBV7-2 with TRBJ2-5, with 11 bases matching TRBD2. Losses at the gene ends were 6 bases for V and 5 bases for J; bases not matched to a gene: 8. Germline V gene sequence: CDR1 SGHTA, CDR2 FQGNSA. The CDR3 covers 15 residues.

V is TRBV11-2 and J is TRBJ2-7, with 10 bases lining up with TRBD1. Unmatched junction bases numbered 4, after V lost 2 bases and J lost 6 bases. Germline lookup yields CDR1 SGHAT and CDR2 FQNNGV. The CDR3 extends over 14 amino acids. Here the CDR3 DNA reads TGTGCCAGCAGCTTACAGACAGGGGGCGGCGAGCAGTACTTC. Translation: CASSLQTGGGEQYF.

The chain has TRBV6-2 or TRBV6-3 and TRBJ1-2; D is unresolved. CDR1 and CDR2 (germline): MNHEY, SVGEGT. The germline V and J ends were trimmed by 2 bases and 3 bases, with 7 bases remaining between them. The CDR3 has 13 amino acids. The CDR3 loop is CASSYLVDYGYTF. DNA of the CDR3: TGTGCCAGCAGTTACCTTGTAGACTATGGCTACACCTTC.

The CDR3 here is CASSDSGAKNIQYF. DNA for the CDR3: TGCGCCAGCAGTGATAGCGGGGCGAAAAACATTCAGTACTTC. This chain links TRBV10-2 with TRBJ2-4, with TRBD2 matching 8 bases. V lost 3 bases to trimming and J lost 4 bases; unmatched junction nucleotides: 2. The CDR3 is 14 amino acids. Looked up from germline, CDR1 is WSHSY and CDR2 is SAAADI.

Only one count was recorded for this clone. This chain links TRBV2 with TRBJ1-4; no firm D call. This CDR3 contains 13 residues. V lost 8 bases to trimming and J lost 2 bases, with 9 bases between them. Germline V lookup: CDR1 SNHLY, CDR2 FYNNEI. CDR3 region: CASGRETNEKLFF. The CDR3 region has the DNA TGTGCCAGCGGTAGGGAGACTAATGAAAAACTGTTTTTT. The entire variable domain, with the rest obtained from reference TRBV2 and TRBJ1-4, is as follows: EPEVTQTPSHQVTQMGQEVILRCVPISNHLYFYWYRQILGQKVEFLVSFYNNEISEKSEIFDDQFSVERPDGSNFTLKIRSTKLEDSAMYFCASGRETNEKLFFGSGTQLSVL.

This chain connects TRBV3-1 (or the pseudogene TRBV3-2) to TRBJ1-3, with D perhaps TRBD1 (5 bases). With 4 bases removed from V and 1 base from J, the gap between germline ends came to 11 bases. The CDR3 covers 15 residues. CDR1 is LGHDT and CDR2 is YNNKEL in the germline V gene (reference sequence). CDR3: CASSPRGVSGNTIYF. CDR3 DNA sequence: TGTGCCAGCAGCCCTCGGGGGGTATCTGGAAACACCATATATTTT.

The gene calls are TRBV11-2 and TRBJ2-5, with TRBD2 as a possible D gene (7 bases). The ends were cut back, 5 bases at V and 2 bases at J, with 9 bases in the middle. This CDR3 has 13 residues. Germline lookup yields CDR1 SGHAT and CDR2 FQNNGV. The CDR3 loop is CASSAGAQETQYF. The CDR3 DNA follows: TGTGCCAGCAGCGCGGGGGCACAAGAGACCCAGTACTTC.

The table lists this clone with a count of one. The genes are TRBV5-4 and TRBJ1-2, with TRBD1 matching over 9 bases. The V gene's germline CDR1 is SGHNT and CDR2 YYREEE (reference sequence). CDR3 size: 14 residues. V lost 4 bases, J lost 4 bases, and 5 bases stayed unmatched. The CDR3 DNA follows: TGTGCCAGCAGCAGGAGGGACAGGGTCTATGGCTACACCTTC. This encodes CASSRRDRVYGYTF.

The V call is TRBV7-2, the J call TRBJ1-1; D remains ambiguous. CDR1 is SGHTA and CDR2 is FQGNSA in the germline V gene. This CDR3 spans 14 amino acids. V lost 1 base to trimming and J lost 0 bases, with 6 bases between them. CDR3 sequence (DNA): TGTGCCAGCAGCTTAGTGTCGGTGAACACTGAAGCTTTCTTT. Residues: CASSLVSVNTEAFF.

The chain recombines TRBV18 with TRBJ2-1; D possibly corresponds to TRBD1 (5 bases). Trimming took off 5 bases at V and 1 base at J, with 9 bases between the two ends. CDR1 KGHSH and CDR2 LQKENI come from the germline V gene. The CDR3 runs 14 residues. CDR3: CASSTRVSYNEQFF. CDR3 bases: TGTGCCAGCTCAACCAGGGTATCCTACAATGAGCAGTTCTTC.

V is TRBV19 and J is TRBJ2-7; D uncertain. Germline V CDR1 and CDR2: LNHDA, SQIVND (reference sequence). The V end lost 1 base, the J end lost 3 bases, and 13 bases lay between the germline ends. The CDR3 spans 15 residues. CDR3 sequence: CASSIGTARLYEQYF. CDR3 sequence (DNA): TGTGCCAGTAGTATAGGAACAGCCCGCCTCTACGAGCAGTACTTC.

The rearrangement joins TRBV5-4 to TRBJ1-4; 10 bases map to TRBD1. Trimming took 4 bases from V and 7 from J; bases not matched to a gene: 7. Looked up from germline, CDR1 is SGHNT and CDR2 is YYREEE (reference sequence). This CDR3 region has 15 residues. The DNA for the CDR3 is TGTGCCAGCAGCCTCGACAGGGGGCGCAGTGAAAAACTGTTTTTT. Its protein product is CASSLDRGRSEKLFF.

This clone appeared a few times. At the DNA level, this CDR3 is encoded by other sequences in the same sample as well. The V and J genes are TRBV29-1 and TRBJ1-5; a weak D match, TRBD1 (6 bases). CDR3 length: 13 residues. CDR1 is SQVTM, CDR2 ANQGSEA, per germline. Trimming pared 6 bases from V and 0 bases from J, leaving 9 bases between. CDR3 in amino acids: CSVRTDSNQPQHF. CDR3 bases: TGCAGCGTCCGGACAGATAGCAATCAGCCCCAGCATTTT.

The chain uses TRBV3-1 (or the pseudogene TRBV3-2) and TRBJ1-1; D is ambiguous. Germline V gives CDR1 LGHDT, CDR2 YNNKEL (reference sequence). V lost 1 base and J 5 bases, leaving 8 bases between the germline ends. The CDR3 covers 13 residues. CDR3 amino acids: CASSQVRGTEAFF. CDR3 bases: TGTGCCAGCAGCCAAGTGAGAGGGACTGAAGCTTTCTTT.

This chain connects TRBV18 to TRBJ2-3; 9 nucleotides line up with TRBD2. The trim removed 5 bases at V and 1 base at J, leaving 19 bases unmatched. Germline loops: CDR1 KGHSH, CDR2 LQKENI. This CDR3 comprises 20 residues. CDR3 bases: TGTGCCAGCTCAACGTACCTGCGGGGCGGGGGGGCCCAAGGCACAGATACGCAGTATTTT. It codes for CASSTYLRGGGAQGTDTQYF.

There are a few counts of this clone. V and J are TRBV20-1 and TRBJ1-5; maybe TRBD1 (5 bases). V was trimmed by 3 bases and J by 6 bases, leaving 15 bases between them. The CDR3 runs to 14 residues. CDR1 DFQATT and CDR2 SNEGSKA come from the germline V gene (reference sequence). Here the CDR3 DNA reads TGCAGTGCTAGTGGTTCAGGGTCGCCTCAGCCCCAGCATTTT. This translates into CSASGSGSPQPQHF.

The chain recombines TRBV2 with TRBJ1-2; perhaps TRBD1 as D (5 bases). This CDR3 has 12 residues. V lost 7 bases, J lost 5 bases, and 11 bases lay in between. Germline V lookup: CDR1 SNHLY, CDR2 FYNNEI. The DNA of the CDR3 is TGTGCCAGCACCCAGGCAGGGTATGGCTACACCTTC. Amino acids: CASTQAGYGYTF. Full variable domain (missing parts from reference TRBV2 and TRBJ1-2): EPEVTQTPSHQVTQMGQEVILRCVPISNHLYFYWYRQILGQKVEFLVSFYNNEISEKSEIFDDQFSVERPDGSNFTLKIRSTKLEDSAMYFCASTQAGYGYTFGSGTRLTVV.

Here the CDR3 DNA reads TGTGCCAGCAGCGTACGGGGGGGGCTCTATAATGAAAAACTGTTTTTT. Protein: CASSVRGGLYNEKLFF. The chain employs TRBV7-2 and TRBJ1-4, with D possibly TRBD1 on 6 matching bases. Per germline, CDR1 SGHTA and CDR2 FQGNSA. CDR3 size: 16 residues. V lost 5 bases to trimming and J lost 4 bases, with 17 bases between them.

V usage is TRBV18 and J usage is TRBJ1-1; 9 positions match TRBD1. The CDR3 consists of 13 residues. V was clipped by 3 bases and J by 11 bases; unmatched bases: 7. Germline V gene sequence: CDR1 KGHSH, CDR2 LQKENI. In nucleotides, the CDR3 is TGTGCCAGCTCACCCGGGACAGGGCTAGGGGCTTTCTTT. It translates to CASSPGTGLGAFF.

This chain connects TRBV6-2 or TRBV6-3 to TRBJ2-1; 8 bases are shared with TRBD2. This CDR3 region has 14 residues. V dropped 0 bases and J dropped 6; count of bases not matched to a gene: 1. Germline values: CDR1 MNHEY, CDR2 SVGEGT. The CDR3: CASSYSGTSNEQFF. The CDR3 DNA reads as TGTGCCAGCAGTTACTCCGGGACTAGCAATGAGCAGTTCTTC.

The chain carries TRBV4-3 and TRBJ1-2, with TRBD1 matching 10 bases. Germline CDR1 and CDR2: LGHNA and YSLEER. V lost 5 bases to trimming and J lost 11 bases; unmatched junction nucleotides: 5. The CDR3 contains 12 residues. The CDR3 DNA is TGCGCCAGCAGCTACAGGGGACAGGGGTACACCTTC. Its protein is CASSYRGQGYTF.

The chain combines TRBV24-1 with TRBJ1-2; D unresolved. CDR3 length: 11 residues. Germline V gene lookup returns CDR1 KGHDR and CDR2 SFDVKD. The V end lost 12 bases, the J end lost 0 bases, and 7 bases lay between the germline ends. CDR3 sequence: CASHSNYGYTF. The CDR3 DNA reads TGTGCCTCCCACTCTAACTATGGCTACACCTTC.

The chain uses TRBV5-1 and TRBJ2-1, with D uncertain. Trimming took off 3 bases at V and 7 bases at J, with 11 bases between the two ends. The germline V gene has CDR1 SGHRS and CDR2 YFSETQ. The CDR3 is 13 amino acids. The CDR3: CASSSMAGNEQFF. The CDR3 region has the DNA TGCGCCAGCAGCTCCATGGCCGGGAATGAGCAGTTCTTC.

This clone was detected only a few times. This chain connects TRBV19 to TRBJ1-2, with TRBD1 matching 7 bases. Germline CDR1 reads LNHDA; CDR2 reads SQIVND (reference sequence). This CDR3 region has 13 residues. V shed 5 bases, J shed 7 bases, and the junction held 7 bases outside the gene matches. For the CDR3, the DNA is TGTGCCAGTAGTTTCAGCTACAGGGGTGGCTACACCTTC. Encoded protein: CASSFSYRGGYTF.

This clone was found once. The chain employs TRBV5-1 and TRBJ1-4, with 9 nucleotides matching TRBD1. This CDR3 spans 18 amino acids. V dropped 4 bases and J dropped 0; count of bases not matched to a gene: 10. Germline CDR1 is SGHRS and CDR2 is YFSETQ. As DNA, the CDR3 is TGCGCCAGCAGCCTAACCGGACAGGGGCGAGCAACTAATGAAAAACTGTTTTTT. Its translation is CASSLTGQGRATNEKLFF.

The rearrangement links TRBV5-6 to TRBJ1-5; 7 nucleotides agree with TRBD1. The germline gives CDR1 SGHDT, CDR2 YYEEEE. V was pared by 1 base and J by 5 bases, with 9 bases of the junction left unmatched. This CDR3 spans 16 amino acids. The CDR3 loop reads CASSLNGQATHQPQHF. The CDR3 DNA follows: TGTGCCAGCAGCTTGAATGGACAGGCCACACATCAGCCCCAGCATTTT. Together with reference TRBV5-6 and TRBJ1-5, the CDR3 gives the full variable domain: DAGVTQSPTHLIKTRGQQVTLRCSPKSGHDTVSWYQQALGQGPQFIFQYYEEEERQRGNFPDRFSGHQFPNYSSELNVNALLLGDSALYLCASSLNGQATHQPQHFGDGTRLSIL.

J is TRBJ1-1 and V is TRBV30, with a tentative D call TRBD1 (5 bases). Germline CDR1 GTSNPN, CDR2 SVGIG (reference sequence). This CDR3 is 13 amino acids long. Trimming left V 4 bases short and J 1 base short, with 10 bases between. CDR3 bases: TGTGCCTGGACCCCAAGGGGGAACACTGAAGCTTTCTTT. It encodes CAWTPRGNTEAFF. Full variable domain (outside the CDR3, taken from reference TRBV30 and TRBJ1-1): SQTIHQWPATLVQPVGSPLSLECTVEGTSNPNLYWYRQAAGRGLQLLFYSVGIGQISSEVPQNLSASRPQDRQFILSSKKLLLSDSGFYLCAWTPRGNTEAFFGQGTRLTVV.

As DNA, the CDR3 is TGTGCCAGCAGCTCCCGGGCAGGGGTTAATTCACCCCTCCACTTT. Translated: CASSSRAGVNSPLHF. The V and J genes are TRBV6-5 and TRBJ1-6; perhaps TRBD1 as D (6 bases). From germline, CDR1 is MNHEY and CDR2 SVGAGI. The V end was cut by 6 bases, the J end by 6 bases, with 15 bases between. CDR3 length: 15 residues.

V gene TRBV9 combines with J gene TRBJ1-6; D remains ambiguous. The CDR3 contains 13 residues. Germline V gene data show CDR1 as SGDLS and CDR2 as YYNGEE. Between the trimmed V and J ends, which lost 1 base and 8 bases, there was a span of 7 bases. The CDR3 here is CASSVKADSPLHF. In nucleotides, the CDR3 is TGTGCCAGCAGCGTAAAGGCGGATTCACCCCTCCACTTT. The full variable domain, in which reference TRBV9 and TRBJ1-6 provide the parts outside the CDR3, is DSGVTQTPKHLITATGQRVTLRCSPRSGDLSVYWYQQSLDQGLQFLIQYYNGEERAKGNILERFSAQQFPDLHSELNLSSLELGDSALYFCASSVKADSPLHFGNGTRLTVT.

This rearrangement joins TRBV18 to TRBJ1-1; 7 bases agree with TRBD1. Germline assignment: CDR1 KGHSH and CDR2 LQKENI. V shed 5 bases and J 3 bases; nucleotides not matched to a gene: 6. CDR3 size: 14 residues. The CDR3 spells CASSSVTGDTEAFF. In DNA form, the CDR3 reads TGTGCCAGCTCATCGGTTACAGGGGACACTGAAGCTTTCTTT.

This sequence joins TRBV5-1 and TRBJ1-1, with D perhaps TRBD1 (5 bases). Trimming stripped 0 bases from V and 0 bases from J, with 12 bases between. The CDR3 has 16 residues. Germline values: CDR1 SGHRS, CDR2 YFSETQ. CDR3 region: CASSLVGGLMNTEAFF. In DNA form, the CDR3 reads TGCGCCAGCAGCTTGGTTGGGGGACTCATGAACACTGAAGCTTTCTTT.